A selection of T cell receptor beta chains follows, all from one sample in a study of beta chain features in type 1 diabetes. TCRdb's copy holds only in-frame clones and misses some; the assay was immunoSEQ multiplex PCR. This table holds 85,000 to 110,000 clones, 25% to 35% found once. Material for sequencing was central memory CD4+ T cells from blood. The origin of the receptors is a woman aged 18-30 years with type 1 diabetes. CDR3s leave out the opening cysteine and the closing phenylalanine or tryptophan.

V gene	CDR3 protein
TRBV28	ASSLARGLYGYT
TRBV18	ASSSDQQGYGYT
TRBV2	ANLTPGQGRNEQF
TRBV7-2	ASSLALETSGRNEQF
TRBV15	ATSRGGTGNTEAF
TRBV5-1	ASSFRGDYGYT
TRBV23-1	ASSQRIEKGTSGSYEQY
TRBV6-6	ASHSGSGYEQY
TRBV27	ASSLLGQRDQPQH
TRBV7-2	ASSLGTNPNEQF
TRBV27	ASSFWAANTGELF
TRBV6-1	ASSETGDYGYT
TRBV7-2	ASSLGTRSGPF
TRBV7-2	ASSFRTSGSMNTQY
TRBV5-1	ASSVRGSQETQY
TRBV9	ASSRDPSGRSGELF
TRBV5-1	ASSPEGLAGTTQY
TRBV29-1	SVEDPEGNQETQY
TRBV6-5	ASSYGDRGGRGYT
TRBV5-1	ASSAGLVSYNEQF
TRBV7-2	ASSPDGQGTGGYT
TRBV7-8	ASSFGEGRAGEQF
TRBV7-9	ASSHTRASGTGELF
TRBV12-5	ASGLPTDTQY
TRBV27	ASSPRRARTEAF
TRBV28	ASSIFEGGGEF
TRBV5-1	ASSPLGGKETQY
TRBV28	ASSFIPNKSSGSGNEQF
TRBV10-3	AIKEAGTDTQY
TRBV18	ASSPGQGSNTEAF
TRBV5-6	ASSSGGSYGYT
TRBV19	ATRIQGNSNQPQH
TRBV5-1	ASSQAGGVQETQY
TRBV9	ASSADNRASTDTQY
TRBV29-1	SVEGPPRPDLGTQY
TRBV6-1	ASTETGTGELF
TRBV19	ASSSPGQGGDQPQH
TRBV29-1	SAVPGQGSNTEAF
TRBV7-8	ASSSTSGASEQY
TRBV7-8	ASSLVTGNTGELF
TRBV30	AWRMGGEQF
TRBV10-3	AIRGSSGEGNQPQH
TRBV28	ASSFGGTKNIQY
TRBV19	ASKEDSIVSYNEQF
TRBV2	ASSRTSRYNEQF
TRBV29-1	SVSGYDNQPQH